A selection of T cell receptor beta chains follows, all from one sample in a study of T cell responses to AZD1222 COVID-19 vaccine. Assay used: immunoSEQ multiplex PCR; TCRdb lists only in-frame clones, some missing. Counted here are under 90,000 clones, 70% to 90% occurring once; the ten biggest clones make up about 10%. The sample consisted of peripheral blood, taken 28 days after the second AZD1222 dose. The source of these receptors is an adult who received the AZD1222 COVID-19 vaccine. The CDR3 runs from the conserved cysteine through the conserved F or W. The order of the fields is clone size, V gene, D gene, J gene, CDR3 protein, CDR3 DNA. The D gene is left open where the match is weak. Size values are once, few and many counts, or a class for expanded clones, and some rows have none.

-	TRBV5-4	-	TRBJ2-3	CASSFESAGNTDTQYF	TGTGCCAGCAGTTTTGAGTCGGCGGGTAACACAGATACGCAGTATTTT
-	TRBV7-2	-	TRBJ2-3	CASRKPPTDTQYF	TGTGCCAGCAGAAAGCCCCCCACAGATACGCAGTATTTT
-	TRBV19	-	TRBJ2-2	CASSNPGVTGELFF	TGTGCCAGTAGTAATCCGGGGGTCACCGGGGAGCTGTTTTTT
-	TRBV9	TRBD2	TRBJ2-1	CASSVGAGVTYNEQFF	TGTGCCAGCAGCGTAGGGGCGGGGGTCACCTACAATGAGCAGTTCTTC
-	TRBV6-5	-	TRBJ1-4	CASSYSGGSGEKLFF	TGTGCCAGCAGTTACTCAGGAGGGTCAGGGGAAAAACTGTTTTTT
-	TRBV10-3	-	TRBJ1-6	CAIAAGARNSPLHF	TGTGCCATCGCCGCTGGGGCCAGGAATTCACCCCTCCACTTT
-	TRBV25-1	-	TRBJ1-1	CASRGTPARGTEAFF	TGTGCCAGTCGGGGGACCCCCGCCCGGGGCACTGAAGCTTTCTTT
-	TRBV7-9	-	TRBJ2-2	CASSLAQLTGELFF	TGTGCCAGCAGCTTAGCGCAGCTAACCGGGGAGCTGTTTTTT
-	TRBV11-2	-	TRBJ2-2	CASSLDGWGRYTGELFF	TGTGCCAGCAGCTTAGATGGTTGGGGGCGCTACACCGGGGAGCTGTTTTTT
once	TRBV9	TRBD1	TRBJ2-1	CASSGLGTGSSYNEQFF	TGTGCCAGCAGCGGACTAGGGACAGGCAGCTCCTACAATGAGCAGTTCTTC
-	TRBV10-3	-	TRBJ1-3	CAITESEGTIYF	TGTGCCATCACCGAAAGCGAAGGGACCATATATTTT
few	TRBV7-8	-	TRBJ1-6	CASSPWGRNPTAPLHF	TGTGCCAGCAGCCCATGGGGCAGAAACCCAACGGCACCCCTCCACTTT
once	TRBV7-8	-	TRBJ2-7	CASSLDTLHEQYF	TGTGCCAGCAGCTTAGATACCCTGCACGAGCAGTACTTC
-	TRBV5-1	-	TRBJ2-1	CASSLEGVSYNEQFF	TGCGCCAGCAGCTTGGAAGGGGTCTCCTACAATGAGCAGTTCTTC
-	TRBV10-3	-	TRBJ1-5	CAISESFVQGGNQPQHF	TGTGCCATCAGTGAGTCCTTTGTACAGGGAGGCAATCAGCCCCAGCATTTT
-	TRBV30	-	TRBJ2-2	CAWSLQVVAGELFF	TGTGCCTGGAGTTTACAGGTAGTCGCCGGGGAGCTGTTTTTT
few	TRBV2	-	TRBJ1-3	CAKAAGNTIYF	TGTGCCAAGGCTGCGGGAAACACCATATATTTT
-	TRBV2	-	TRBJ1-4	CASHSHSGGEKLFF	TGTGCCAGCCACTCCCATTCGGGGGGAGAAAAACTGTTTTTT
once	TRBV3-1/TRBV3-2	TRBD2	TRBJ2-1	CASSWTSGDNEQFF	TGTGCCAGCAGCTGGACTAGCGGTGACAATGAGCAGTTCTTC
-	TRBV6-1	-	TRBJ1-2	CASSELRRDTGYTF	TGTGCCAGCAGTGAATTACGCAGGGACACTGGCTACACCTTC
-	TRBV4-2	-	TRBJ1-1	CASSHPRGTEAFF	TGTGCCAGCAGCCATCCTCGGGGGACTGAAGCTTTCTTT
-	TRBV4-1	TRBD1	TRBJ2-7	CASSRTPGQGAYEQYF	TGCGCCAGCAGCCGAACACCGGGACAGGGGGCCTACGAGCAGTACTTC
-	TRBV5-6	TRBD1	TRBJ2-7	CASSLGRQGEQYF	TGTGCCAGCAGCTTGGGACGACAGGGTGAGCAGTACTTC